The TCR beta chain described here comes from a study of T cell changes during pregnancy in multiple sclerosis. J gave up 4 bases and V 4 bases, and 7 bases lay outside the gene matches. Germline V lookup: CDR1 SGHRS, CDR2 YFSETQ. There are 15 residues in the CDR3. Sequencing used immunoSEQ multiplex PCR; TCRdb keeps in-frame clones, though not all of them. Of about 61,000 clones in the sample, about 88% were seen once. The chain couples TRBV5-1 to TRBJ2-2; 7 positions agree with TRBD2. This sequence originates from a female donor in good health, enrolled as a control in a pregnancy study. The starting material was peripheral blood, obtained in the first trimester of pregnancy. The DNA of the CDR3 is TGCGCCAGCAGCCAAACGGGGGGTCTCACCGGGGAGCTGTTTTTT. Translated: CASSQTGGLTGELFF.